These T cell receptor beta chains were read from a single sample in a study of blood T cells in healthy people across ages. MiXCR, applied by TCRdb to the 5' RACE reads, yields one record per CDR3 protein. The sample yields around 1.1 million distinct CDR3 sequences, under 40% seen once. Specimen: blood. The receptors shown here come from a man aged 18 to 29 in good health. Both conserved end residues are part of each CDR3. A D gene is named only where the DNA matches it firmly. Clone size is not always given. Where it is, it says once, few, many or a class for expanded clones.

j_gene | abundance | v_gene | d_gene | CDR3nt | CDR3aa
TRBJ2-3 | few | TRBV9 | - | TGTGCCAGCAGCGTAGCAATAGCCGCTAGCACAGATACGCAGTATTTT | CASSVAIAASTDTQYF
TRBJ2-1 | few | TRBV5-1 | - | TGCGCCAGCAGCATAGGGACACACAATGAGCAGTTCTTC | CASSIGTHNEQFF
TRBJ1-2 | few | TRBV5-6 | - | TGTGCCAGCAGCTTCGGTGCGAGACCCTATGGCTACACCTTC | CASSFGARPYGYTF
TRBJ1-2 | few | TRBV21-1 | - | TGTGCCAGCAGCAACCCCCGACAGAGTCACTATGGCTACACCTTC | CASSNPRQSHYGYTF
TRBJ1-1 | - | TRBV27 | - | TGTGCCAGTTCCGCGGCAGGGAGCACTGAAGCTTTCTTT | CASSAAGSTEAFF
TRBJ1-5 | few | TRBV30 | - | TGTGCCTGGAGTGGACAGAACAATCAGCCCCAGCATTTT | CAWSGQNNQPQHF
TRBJ1-2 | few | TRBV7-9 | - | TGTGCCAGCAGCCCCAGAGAGTCCCCCTATGGCTACACCTTC | CASSPRESPYGYTF
TRBJ1-2 | few | TRBV5-6 | - | TGTGCCAGCAGCTTGGTGAGCGGCTACACCTTC | CASSLVSGYTF
TRBJ1-2 | few | TRBV4-2 | - | TGTGCCAGCAGCGAGGGGCAGGGAAGCTATGGCTACACCTTC | CASSEGQGSYGYTF
TRBJ2-1 | - | TRBV28 | - | TGTGCCAGCAGTTTACCGGGCACCTCGCAGTTCTTC | CASSLPGTSQFF
TRBJ2-1 | - | TRBV2 | TRBD2 | TGTGCCAGCAGTGAAGCGCTTCCGGGGACTAGCGGGAACAATGAGCAGTTCTTC | CASSEALPGTSGNNEQFF
TRBJ1-2 | - | TRBV9 | TRBD1 | TGTGCCAGCAGCACTCCTTCGGGAGGGGGCGTTAATGGCTACACCTTC | CASSTPSGGGVNGYTF
TRBJ2-5 | - | TRBV20-1 | TRBD1 | TGCAGTGCTAGAGATCCGACAGGGAAAGAGACCCAGTACTTC | CSARDPTGKETQYF
TRBJ1-2 | - | TRBV5-1 | - | TGCGCCAGCAGCAAATCGGAAGTAGATGGCTACACCTTC | CASSKSEVDGYTF
TRBJ1-5 | - | TRBV20-1 | - | TGCAGTGCTAGAGATCCGTGGGGGGGAGACAGCAATCAGCCCCAGCATTTT | CSARDPWGGDSNQPQHF
TRBJ2-5 | few | TRBV29-1 | - | TGCAGCGGATCAGAAGAGACCCAGTACTTC | CSGSEETQYF
TRBJ2-3 | once | TRBV2 | - | TGTGCCAGTCCTGGGGGGCCGGATCGGGATACGCAGTATTTT | CASPGGPDRDTQYF
TRBJ1-2 | - | TRBV27 | - | TGTGCCAGCAGACATCGGGAGAATGGCTACACCTTC | CASRHRENGYTF
TRBJ1-4 | - | TRBV5-1 | TRBD1 | TGCGCCAGCAGCTTAGAGGCCAGGGGGCGAGGTGAAAAACTGTTTTTT | CASSLEARGRGEKLFF
TRBJ2-1 | many | TRBV7-2 | TRBD2 | TGTGCCAGCAGCTTAGGTTGGGCGGGAGGTGAGCAGTTCTTC | CASSLGWAGGEQFF
TRBJ1-2 | - | TRBV20-1 | - | TGCAGTGCTATGTCCCAGGACGGGAGATATGGTTACACCTTC | CSAMSQDGRYGYTF
TRBJ1-2 | many | TRBV27 | - | TGTGCCAGCAGCAACACAGGGTATGGCTACACCTTC | CASSNTGYGYTF
TRBJ2-1 | - | TRBV12-3/TRBV12-4 | TRBD2 | TGTGCCAGCAGTTTAGAGCGGGGTGGGTCTGGAGAGCAGTTCTTC | CASSLERGGSGEQFF
TRBJ2-5 | - | TRBV4-1 | - | TGCGCCAGCAGCCAAGATGACCAAGGGCGTAAGTCCCAGTACTTC | CASSQDDQGRKSQYF
TRBJ2-7 | many | TRBV29-1 | TRBD1 | TGCAGCGTTGGAGGGACAGAGACCTACGAGCAGTACTTC | CSVGGTETYEQYF
TRBJ1-5 | - | TRBV2 | - | TGTGCCAGCAGGCGGGGGGCCAATCAGCCCCAGCATTTT | CASRRGANQPQHF
TRBJ1-1 | - | TRBV5-1 | - | TGCGCCAGCAGCACATGGGGGGCTTCTAACACTGAAGCTTTCTTT | CASSTWGASNTEAFF
TRBJ2-3 | few | TRBV4-3 | - | TGCGCCAGCAGCCAGGACCGTTCTGGAGTCGATACGCAGTATTTT | CASSQDRSGVDTQYF
TRBJ2-7 | - | TRBV20-1 | - | TGCAGTGCTGAGACGGGACGAGTACCCTACGAGCAGTACTTC | CSAETGRVPYEQYF
TRBJ1-1 | few | TRBV7-2 | TRBD1 | TGTGCCAGCAACTTGGGACAGATGAACACTGAAGCTTTCTTT | CASNLGQMNTEAFF
TRBJ2-5 | - | TRBV7-2 | TRBD2 | TGTGCCAGCAGCCAAACTAGCGGGAGGGCCGGGGAGCAGTACTTC | CASSQTSGRAGEQYF
TRBJ2-1 | few | TRBV20-1 | TRBD2 | TGCAGTGCTGAAGCTAGCGGGGGATACAATGAGCAGTTCTTC | CSAEASGGYNEQFF
TRBJ1-1 | - | TRBV7-8 | TRBD1 | TGTGCCAGCAGCTCCCGGGACAGGCGTCGTACTGAAGCTTTCTTT | CASSSRDRRRTEAFF
TRBJ2-2 | - | TRBV12-3/TRBV12-4 | - | TGTGCCAGCACCCAGATATACACCGGGGAGCTGTTTTTT | CASTQIYTGELFF
TRBJ2-1 | - | TRBV20-1 | - | TGCAGTGCTAAAAGGGGGGGGACGGAAGATGAGCAGTTCTTC | CSAKRGGTEDEQFF
TRBJ1-5 | - | TRBV12-3/TRBV12-4 | TRBD1 | TGTGCCAGCAGTCCTCTGGACAGGGGGAGGAGTCAGCCCCAGCATTTT | CASSPLDRGRSQPQHF
TRBJ2-1 | few | TRBV12-3/TRBV12-4 | - | TGTGCCAGCAGCTCCTACCCTGAGGCGCAGTTCTTC | CASSSYPEAQFF
TRBJ1-2 | - | TRBV7-9 | - | TGTGCCAGCAGCTTAGAATCTAACCATGGCTACACCTTC | CASSLESNHGYTF
TRBJ2-7 | few | TRBV10-3 | - | TGTGCCATCGGTAAGGGGCTGTACGAGCAGTACTTC | CAIGKGLYEQYF
TRBJ1-2 | - | TRBV14 | - | TGTGCCGGCAGCCAGGTGGGGTTCTATGGCTACACCTTC | CAGSQVGFYGYTF
TRBJ1-2 | few | TRBV5-5 | - | TGTGCCAGCAGCTTGTATTCAGGGGCAAGCGGCTACACCTTC | CASSLYSGASGYTF
TRBJ1-1 | - | TRBV10-3 | - | TGTGCCATCAGCCCACAGAACACTGAAGCTTTCTTT | CAISPQNTEAFF